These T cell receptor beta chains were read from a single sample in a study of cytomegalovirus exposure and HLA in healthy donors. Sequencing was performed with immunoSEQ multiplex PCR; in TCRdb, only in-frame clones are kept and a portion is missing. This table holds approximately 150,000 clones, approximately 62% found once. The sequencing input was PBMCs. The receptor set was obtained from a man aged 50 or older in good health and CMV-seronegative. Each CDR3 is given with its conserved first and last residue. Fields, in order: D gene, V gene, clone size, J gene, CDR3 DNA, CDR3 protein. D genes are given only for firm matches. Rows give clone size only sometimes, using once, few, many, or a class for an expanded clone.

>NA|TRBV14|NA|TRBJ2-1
TGTGCCAGCAGCCAAAGGCGGGGATACAATGAGCAGTTCTTC
CASSQRRGYNEQFF
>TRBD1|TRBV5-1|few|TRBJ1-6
TGCGCCAGCAGCTTGGCCGGATTGGCAGGGGGCGGGTATAATTCACCCCTCCACTTT
CASSLAGLAGGGYNSPLHF
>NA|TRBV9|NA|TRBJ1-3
TGTGCCAGCAGTGAGCTTGGGAGTGGAACCGGAAACACCATATATTTT
CASSELGSGTGNTIYF
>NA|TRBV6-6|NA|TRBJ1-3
TGTGCCAGCATCCCGGGGGGGAGGTACACCATATATTTT
CASIPGGRYTIYF
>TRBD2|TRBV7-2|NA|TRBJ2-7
TGTGCCAGCAGCTTAGCGGAGCGGGGCCCCTACGAGCAGTACTTC
CASSLAERGPYEQYF
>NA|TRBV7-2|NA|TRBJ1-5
TGTGCCAGCAGCTTAGGGGGCCAGCCCCAGCATTTT
CASSLGGQPQHF
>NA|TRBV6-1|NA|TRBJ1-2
TGTGCCAGCAGTGAAGCGCATCCCAGGATGAATGGAAATGGCTACACCTTC
CASSEAHPRMNGNGYTF
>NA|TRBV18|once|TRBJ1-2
TGTGCCAGCTCACCCGACAGACAAAGGGTTGCTTATGGCTACACCTTC
CASSPDRQRVAYGYTF
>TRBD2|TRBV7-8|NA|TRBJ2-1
TGTGCCAGCAGCCCCCGGACTAGCGGGGGGGTATACAATGAGCAGTTCTTC
CASSPRTSGGVYNEQFF
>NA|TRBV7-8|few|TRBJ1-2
TGTGCCAGCAGCACCACAGGTTCGGGCTACACCTTC
CASSTTGSGYTF